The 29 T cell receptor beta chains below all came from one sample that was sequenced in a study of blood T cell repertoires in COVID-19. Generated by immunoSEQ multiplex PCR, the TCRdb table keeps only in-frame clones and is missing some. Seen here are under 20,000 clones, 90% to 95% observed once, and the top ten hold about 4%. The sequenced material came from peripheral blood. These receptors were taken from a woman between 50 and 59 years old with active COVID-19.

In nucleotides, the CDR3 is TGTGCCAGCCGTAAAGGAAGGACTAGCGGGAGGGTAGAATCCTACAATGAGCAGTTCTTC. This codes for CASRKGRTSGRVESYNEQFF. The rearrangement links TRBV6-1 to TRBJ2-1, with TRBD2 matching 15 bases. Germline CDR1 reads MNHNS; CDR2 reads SASEGT. This CDR3 spans 20 amino acids. The junction had 15 bases not matched to a gene; V was cut back by 8 bases and J by 1 base.

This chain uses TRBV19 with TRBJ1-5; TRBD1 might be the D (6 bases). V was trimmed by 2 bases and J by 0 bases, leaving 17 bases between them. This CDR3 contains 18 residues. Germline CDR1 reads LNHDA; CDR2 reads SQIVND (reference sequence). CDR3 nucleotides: TGTGCCAGTAGTATATCGGTTTTGGGGACACTTAGCAATCAGCCCCAGCATTTT. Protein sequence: CASSISVLGTLSNQPQHF.

The CDR3 nucleotides are TGTGCCAGCAGCAAAACCGGGAACCCTTATGGCTACACCTTC. Residues: CASSKTGNPYGYTF. The rearrangement joins TRBV3-1 (or the pseudogene TRBV3-2) to TRBJ1-2; D is unresolved. Trimming left V 5 bases short and J 5 bases short, with 15 bases between. Germline V gives CDR1 LGHDT, CDR2 YNNKEL (reference sequence). There are 14 residues in the CDR3.

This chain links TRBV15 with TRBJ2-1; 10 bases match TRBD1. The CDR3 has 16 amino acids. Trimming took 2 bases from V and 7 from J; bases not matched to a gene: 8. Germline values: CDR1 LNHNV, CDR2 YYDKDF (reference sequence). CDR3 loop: CATSRSPGTGENEQFF. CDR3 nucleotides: TGTGCCACCAGCAGAAGCCCCGGGACAGGGGAAAATGAGCAGTTCTTC.

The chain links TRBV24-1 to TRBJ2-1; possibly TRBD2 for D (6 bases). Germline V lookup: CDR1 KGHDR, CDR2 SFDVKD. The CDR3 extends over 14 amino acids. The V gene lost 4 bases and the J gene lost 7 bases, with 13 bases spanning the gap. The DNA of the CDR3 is TGTGCCACCAGTGACCACGGGAGTTTTAATGAGCAGTTCTTC. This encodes CATSDHGSFNEQFF.

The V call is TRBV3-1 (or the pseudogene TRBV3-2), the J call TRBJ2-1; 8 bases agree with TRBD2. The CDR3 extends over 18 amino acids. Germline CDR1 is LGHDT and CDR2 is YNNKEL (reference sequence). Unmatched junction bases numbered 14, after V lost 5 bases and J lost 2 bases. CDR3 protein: CASSSPPQAGETYNEQFF. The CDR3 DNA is TGTGCCAGCAGCTCTCCACCGCAAGCGGGGGAAACCTACAATGAGCAGTTCTTC.

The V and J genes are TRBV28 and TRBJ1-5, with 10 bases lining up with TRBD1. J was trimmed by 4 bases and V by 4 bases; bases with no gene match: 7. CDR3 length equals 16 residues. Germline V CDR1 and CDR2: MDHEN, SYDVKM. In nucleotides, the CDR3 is TGTGCCAGCAGTTCTCCGGGACAGGGGTTTAATCAGCCCCAGCATTTT. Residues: CASSSPGQGFNQPQHF.

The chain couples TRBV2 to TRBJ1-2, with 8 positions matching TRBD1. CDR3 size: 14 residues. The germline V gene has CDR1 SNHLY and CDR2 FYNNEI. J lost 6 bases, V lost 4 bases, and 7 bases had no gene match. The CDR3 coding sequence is TGTGCCAGCAGTGCAGACAGGGGATTGGATGGCTACACCTTC. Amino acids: CASSADRGLDGYTF. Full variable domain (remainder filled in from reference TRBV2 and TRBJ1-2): EPEVTQTPSHQVTQMGQEVILRCVPISNHLYFYWYRQILGQKVEFLVSFYNNEISEKSEIFDDQFSVERPDGSNFTLKIRSTKLEDSAMYFCASSADRGLDGYTFGSGTRLTVV.

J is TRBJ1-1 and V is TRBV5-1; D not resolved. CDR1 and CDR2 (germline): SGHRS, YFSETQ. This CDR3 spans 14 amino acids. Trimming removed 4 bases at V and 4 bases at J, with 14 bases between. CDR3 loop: CASSPLPSSTEAFF. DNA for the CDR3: TGCGCCAGCAGCCCCCTTCCGTCCTCCACTGAAGCTTTCTTT. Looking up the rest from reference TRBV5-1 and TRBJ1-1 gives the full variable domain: KAGVTQTPRYLIKTRGQQVTLSCSPISGHRSVSWYQQTPGQGLQFLFEYFSETQRNKGNFPGRFSGRQFSNSRSEMNVSTLELGDSALYLCASSPLPSSTEAFFGQGTRLTVV.

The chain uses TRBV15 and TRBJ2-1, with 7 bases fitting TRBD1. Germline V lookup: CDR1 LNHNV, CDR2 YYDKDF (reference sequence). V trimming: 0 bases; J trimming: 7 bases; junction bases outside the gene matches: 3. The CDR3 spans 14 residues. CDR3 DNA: TGTGCCACCAGCAGAGACAGGGGGTGGAATGAGCAGTTCTTC. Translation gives CATSRDRGWNEQFF.

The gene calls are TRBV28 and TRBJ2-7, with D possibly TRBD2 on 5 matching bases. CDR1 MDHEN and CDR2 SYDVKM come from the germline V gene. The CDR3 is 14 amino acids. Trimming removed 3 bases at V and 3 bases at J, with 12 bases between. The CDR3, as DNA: TGTGCCAGCAGTTTTGTGGGAGTAAACTACGAGCAGTACTTC. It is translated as CASSFVGVNYEQYF.

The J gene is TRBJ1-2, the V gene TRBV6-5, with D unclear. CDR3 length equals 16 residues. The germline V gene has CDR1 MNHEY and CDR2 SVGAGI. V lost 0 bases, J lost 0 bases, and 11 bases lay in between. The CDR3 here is CASSYSPRLTNYGYTF. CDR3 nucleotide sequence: TGTGCCAGCAGTTACTCCCCTCGACTTACTAACTATGGCTACACCTTC.

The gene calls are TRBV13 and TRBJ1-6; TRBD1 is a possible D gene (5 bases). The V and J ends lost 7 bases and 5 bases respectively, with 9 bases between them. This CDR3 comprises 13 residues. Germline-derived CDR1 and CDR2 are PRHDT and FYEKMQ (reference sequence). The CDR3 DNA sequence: TGTGCCAGCACGACAGTAAATAATTCACCCCTCCACTTT. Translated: CASTTVNNSPLHF.

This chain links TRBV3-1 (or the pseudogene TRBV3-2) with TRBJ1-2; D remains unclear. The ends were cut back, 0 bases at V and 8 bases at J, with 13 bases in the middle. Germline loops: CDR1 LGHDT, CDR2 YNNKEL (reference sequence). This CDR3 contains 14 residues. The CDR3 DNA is TGTGCCAGCAGCCAAGACCCGAGCCCGGGGGGCTACACCTTC. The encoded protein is CASSQDPSPGGYTF.

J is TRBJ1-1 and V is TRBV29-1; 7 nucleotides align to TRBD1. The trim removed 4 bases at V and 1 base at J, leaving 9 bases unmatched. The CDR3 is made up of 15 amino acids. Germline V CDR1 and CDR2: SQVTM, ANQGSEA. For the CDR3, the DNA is TGCAGCGTTGGAGGGACAGACTCATGGAACACTGAAGCTTTCTTT. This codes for CSVGGTDSWNTEAFF.

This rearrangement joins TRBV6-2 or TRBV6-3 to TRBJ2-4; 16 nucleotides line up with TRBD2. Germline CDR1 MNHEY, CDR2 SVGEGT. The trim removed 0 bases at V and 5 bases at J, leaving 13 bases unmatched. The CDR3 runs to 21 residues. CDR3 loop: CASSYSGPGLAGGPSQNIQYF. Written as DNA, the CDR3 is TGTGCCAGCAGTTACTCGGGGCCGGGACTAGCGGGAGGGCCATCCCAAAACATTCAGTACTTC.

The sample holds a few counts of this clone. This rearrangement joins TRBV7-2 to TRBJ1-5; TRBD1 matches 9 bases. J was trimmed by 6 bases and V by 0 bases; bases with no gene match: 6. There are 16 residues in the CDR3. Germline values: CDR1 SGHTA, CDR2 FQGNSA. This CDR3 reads CASSLAGQGLAQPQHF. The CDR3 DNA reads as TGTGCCAGCAGCTTAGCGGGACAGGGATTAGCTCAGCCCCAGCATTTT.

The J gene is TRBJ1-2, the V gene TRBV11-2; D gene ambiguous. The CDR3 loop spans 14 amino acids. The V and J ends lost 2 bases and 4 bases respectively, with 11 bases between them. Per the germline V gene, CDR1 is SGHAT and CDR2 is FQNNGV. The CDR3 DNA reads TGTGCCAGCAGCTTACAGAGGGTCGGCTATGGCTACACCTTC. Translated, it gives CASSLQRVGYGYTF.

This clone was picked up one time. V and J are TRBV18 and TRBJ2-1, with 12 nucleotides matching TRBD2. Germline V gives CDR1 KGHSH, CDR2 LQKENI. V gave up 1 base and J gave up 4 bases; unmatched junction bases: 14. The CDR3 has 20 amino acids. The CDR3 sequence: CASSPQGLAGPKPQYNEQFF. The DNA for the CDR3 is TGTGCCAGCTCACCACAAGGACTAGCGGGACCGAAACCTCAATACAATGAGCAGTTCTTC.

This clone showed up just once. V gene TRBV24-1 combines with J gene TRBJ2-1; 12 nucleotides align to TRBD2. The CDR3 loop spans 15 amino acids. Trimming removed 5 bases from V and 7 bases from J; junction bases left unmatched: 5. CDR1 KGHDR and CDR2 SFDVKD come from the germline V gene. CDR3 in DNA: TGTGCCACCAGTGTAGGACTAGCGGGACGTAATGAGCAGTTCTTC. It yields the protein CATSVGLAGRNEQFF.

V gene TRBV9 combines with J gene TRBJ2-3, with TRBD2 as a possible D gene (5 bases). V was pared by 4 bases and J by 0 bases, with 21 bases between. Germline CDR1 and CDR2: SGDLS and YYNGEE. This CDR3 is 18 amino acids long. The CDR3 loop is CASSRANSAALSTDTQYF. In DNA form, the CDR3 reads TGTGCCAGCAGCAGAGCAAATAGCGCCGCCCTAAGCACAGATACGCAGTATTTT.

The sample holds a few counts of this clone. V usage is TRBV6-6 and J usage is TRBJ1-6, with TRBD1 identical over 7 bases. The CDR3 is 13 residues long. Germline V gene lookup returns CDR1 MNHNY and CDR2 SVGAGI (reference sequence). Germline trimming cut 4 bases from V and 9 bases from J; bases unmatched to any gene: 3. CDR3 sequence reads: CASSSTGVSPLHF. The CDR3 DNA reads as TGTGCCAGCAGTTCTACAGGGGTTTCACCCCTCCACTTT.

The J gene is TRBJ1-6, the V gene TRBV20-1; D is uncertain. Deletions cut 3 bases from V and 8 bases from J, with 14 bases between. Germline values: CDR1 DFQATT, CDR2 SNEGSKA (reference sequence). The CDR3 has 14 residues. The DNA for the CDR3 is TGCAGTGCTAGTCCTGTCAGAGAGGATTCACCCCTCCACTTT. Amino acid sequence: CSASPVREDSPLHF.

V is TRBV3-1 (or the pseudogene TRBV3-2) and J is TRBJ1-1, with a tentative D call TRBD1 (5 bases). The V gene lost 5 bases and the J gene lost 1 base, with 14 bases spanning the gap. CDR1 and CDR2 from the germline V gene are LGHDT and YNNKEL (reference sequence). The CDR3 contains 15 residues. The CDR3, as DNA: TGTGCCAGCAGCATTGGTTCAGGGTGGAACACTGAAGCTTTCTTT. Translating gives CASSIGSGWNTEAFF.

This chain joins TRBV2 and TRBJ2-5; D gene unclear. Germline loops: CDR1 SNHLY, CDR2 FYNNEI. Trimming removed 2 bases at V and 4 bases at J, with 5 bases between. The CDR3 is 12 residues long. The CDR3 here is CASSELGETQYF. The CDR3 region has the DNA TGTGCCAGCAGTGAACTAGGAGAGACCCAGTACTTC.

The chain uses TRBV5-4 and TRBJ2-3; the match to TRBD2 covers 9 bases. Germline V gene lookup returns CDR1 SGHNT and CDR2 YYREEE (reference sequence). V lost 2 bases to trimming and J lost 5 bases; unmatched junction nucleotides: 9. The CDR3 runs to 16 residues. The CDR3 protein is CASSLGGRALGDTQYF. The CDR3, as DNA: TGTGCCAGCAGCTTAGGCGGGAGGGCCTTGGGAGATACGCAGTATTTT.

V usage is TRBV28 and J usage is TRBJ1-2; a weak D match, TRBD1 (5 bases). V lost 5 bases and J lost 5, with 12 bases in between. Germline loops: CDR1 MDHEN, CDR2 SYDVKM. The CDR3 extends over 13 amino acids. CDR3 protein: CASSQHGTYGYTF. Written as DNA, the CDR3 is TGTGCCAGCAGTCAACACGGGACTTATGGCTACACCTTC.

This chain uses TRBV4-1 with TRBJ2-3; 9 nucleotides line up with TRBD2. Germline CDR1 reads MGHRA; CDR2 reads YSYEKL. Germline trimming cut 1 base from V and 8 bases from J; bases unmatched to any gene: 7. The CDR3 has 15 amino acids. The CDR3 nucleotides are TGCGCCAGCAGCCAAGGGACTAGCGAGCTGTCTACGCAGTATTTT. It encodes CASSQGTSELSTQYF.

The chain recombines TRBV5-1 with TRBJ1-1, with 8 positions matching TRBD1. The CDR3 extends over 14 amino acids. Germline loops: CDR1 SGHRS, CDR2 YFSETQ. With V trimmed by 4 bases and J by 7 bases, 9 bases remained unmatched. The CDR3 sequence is CASSAAPGGGEAFF. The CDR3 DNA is TGCGCCAGCAGCGCCGCACCAGGGGGCGGTGAAGCTTTCTTT.